Shown below are 18 T cell receptor beta chains from a single sample sequenced in a study of human T cells and chemical hapten exposure. One entry per CDR3 protein results from TCRdb running MiXCR on the RACE reads. The repertoire has roughly 380,000 distinct CDR3 sequences, roughly 5.3% of them found once; the top ten carry 2.5% to 3%. As for time point: pre-sensitization, week 0. Indicated treatment: therapeutic diphenylcyclopropenone sensitization with weekly scalp DPC. The source was whole blood, collected in connection with sensitization to the hapten diphenylcyclopropenone (DPC). The receptors were gathered from a woman between 50 and 59 years old with alopecia areata. Some clones in this sample may be carry-over from other donors' samples.

This rearrangement joins TRBV2 to TRBJ1-5; possible D gene TRBD1, 5 bases. V lost 7 bases and J 1 base, leaving 17 bases between the germline ends. This CDR3 comprises 16 residues. Germline V gene lookup returns CDR1 SNHLY and CDR2 FYNNEI. The CDR3 DNA reads TGTGCCAGCAAGGGAGGGACCGCCGGGAGCAATCAGCCCCAGCATTTT. The encoded protein is CASKGGTAGSNQPQHF.

This chain connects TRBV4-1 to TRBJ2-7; a possible D gene is TRBD2 (7 bases). This CDR3 has 15 amino acids. Trimming cost V 0 bases and J 3 bases, with 12 bases left between them. CDR1 and CDR2 (germline): MGHRA, YSYEKL. CDR3 sequence (DNA): TGCGCCAGCAGCCAAGATTCGGGGGGCCTCTACGAGCAGTACTTC. This sequence encodes CASSQDSGGLYEQYF.

This clonotype was observed a handful of times. The chain is built from TRBV27 and TRBJ1-1; D may be TRBD1 (5 bases). There are 15 residues in the CDR3. V was shortened by 0 bases and J by 4 bases, with 12 bases between the two germline ends. Germline lookup yields CDR1 MNHEY and CDR2 SMNVEV (reference sequence). The CDR3 reads CASSLSGDMGTEAFF. CDR3 DNA: TGTGCCAGCAGTTTATCAGGGGATATGGGCACTGAAGCTTTCTTT.

This chain uses TRBV20-1 with TRBJ2-7; the match to TRBD1 covers 9 bases. V trimming: 2 bases; J trimming: 5 bases; junction bases outside the gene matches: 10. This CDR3 is built from 15 residues. Germline V gene lookup returns CDR1 DFQATT and CDR2 SNEGSKA (reference sequence). CDR3 bases: TGCAGTGCTAGAATCGCGGGACAGGGTTTCCACGAGCAGTACTTC. Amino acids: CSARIAGQGFHEQYF.

The genes are TRBV7-9 and TRBJ1-6, with D possibly TRBD1 on 6 matching bases. V lost 2 bases to trimming and J lost 10 bases, with 15 bases between them. The CDR3 is made up of 15 amino acids. Germline lookup yields CDR1 SEHNR and CDR2 FQNEAQ (reference sequence). In DNA, the CDR3 is TGTGCCAGCAGCTTAACGGTACAGGGCGGCTCACCCCTCCACTTT. Translation gives CASSLTVQGGSPLHF.

CDR3 nucleotides: TGTGCCAGCAGCTTAAAGCCCGGGACTAGAATAGATACGCAGTATTTT. Translation: CASSLKPGTRIDTQYF. The chain is built from TRBV5-4 and TRBJ2-3; TRBD2 aligns across 8 bases. Germline CDR1 is SGHNT and CDR2 is YYREEE (reference sequence). The CDR3 is 16 amino acids. V lost 2 bases to trimming and J lost 5 bases; unmatched junction nucleotides: 10. The full variable domain, in which reference TRBV5-4 and TRBJ2-3 provide the parts outside the CDR3, is ETGVTQSPTHLIKTRGQQVTLRCSSQSGHNTVSWYQQALGQGPQFIFQYYREEENGRGNFPPRFSGLQFPNYSSELNVNALELDDSALYLCASSLKPGTRIDTQYFGPGTRLTVL.

This clonotype was picked up many times. This chain uses TRBV12-5 with TRBJ1-5, with TRBD1 as a possible D gene (5 bases). The CDR3 consists of 15 residues. Germline values: CDR1 LGHNT, CDR2 FRNRAP. V was pared by 5 bases and J by 5 bases, with 16 bases between. The CDR3 region is CASGHLLLGDQPQHF. The CDR3 DNA reads TGTGCTAGTGGTCATCTGCTACTGGGGGATCAGCCCCAGCATTTT.

This clonotype has at least ten counts. V gene TRBV18 combines with J gene TRBJ2-3; D not resolved. From germline, CDR1 is KGHSH and CDR2 LQKENI. V shed 6 bases and J shed 2 bases, with 9 bases lying between them. This CDR3 is built from 13 residues. This chain's CDR3 is CASSPTHTDTQYF. The CDR3 DNA follows: TGTGCCAGCTCCCCGACTCACACAGATACGCAGTATTTT. The full variable domain, its missing parts supplied by reference TRBV18 and TRBJ2-3, is NAGVMQNPRHLVRRRGQEARLRCSPMKGHSHVYWYRQLPEEGLKFMVYLQKENIIDESGMPKERFSAEFPKEGPSILRIQQVVRGDSAAYFCASSPTHTDTQYFGPGTRLTVL.

There are a few counts of this clonotype. The J gene is TRBJ1-4, the V gene TRBV23-1; 8 bases line up with TRBD1. TRBV23-1 is known as an ORF, though its function is uncertain. The CDR3 length is 14 residues. The V and J ends lost 0 bases and 11 bases, in that order; junction bases with no gene match: 5. CDR3 sequence (DNA): TGCGCCAGCAGTCAATCCCCCAGGGGGCCCAAACTGTTTTTT. Translation: CASSQSPRGPKLFF.

This clonotype was found many times. The CDR3: CASSLRTQAWLVYTF. The CDR3 DNA follows: TGTGCCAGCAGCCTAAGGACCCAGGCATGGTTAGTCTACACCTTC. The J gene is TRBJ1-2, the V gene TRBV3-1; D gene unclear. Trimming left V 4 bases short and J 10 bases short, with 22 bases between. Germline V lookup: CDR1 LGHDT, CDR2 YNNKEL (reference sequence). CDR3 length: 15 residues.

V is TRBV29-1 and J is TRBJ2-3, with 9 nucleotides matching TRBD1. CDR1 and CDR2 from the germline V gene are SQVTM and ANQGSEA. V dropped 7 bases and J dropped 5; count of bases not matched to a gene: 7. CDR3 length: 13 residues. The CDR3 protein is CSGGQGRRDTQYF. The CDR3 bases are TGCAGCGGGGGACAGGGCAGGAGAGATACGCAGTATTTT.

This clonotype was counted at least ten times. The J gene is TRBJ1-2, the V gene TRBV20-1; no clear D gene. Germline V gene lookup returns CDR1 DFQATT and CDR2 SNEGSKA (reference sequence). V was trimmed by 0 bases and J by 4 bases, leaving 12 bases between them. The CDR3 sequence is 14 residues long. The CDR3 DNA reads TGCAGTGCTAGAGATTCGGCCACATCCTATGGCTACACCTTC. Residues: CSARDSATSYGYTF.

This clonotype occurred a few times. V and J are TRBV10-3 and TRBJ2-7; 9 bases agree with TRBD2. In germline, CDR1 is ENHRY, CDR2 SYGVKD. J was trimmed by 3 bases and V by 5 bases; bases with no gene match: 5. CDR3 size: 14 residues. The CDR3 loop is CAISPVAGDYEQYF. CDR3 coding DNA: TGTGCCATCAGTCCGGTAGCGGGAGACTACGAGCAGTACTTC.

This clonotype was counted many times. V is TRBV19 and J is TRBJ2-1, with D possibly being TRBD2 (5 bases). The CDR3 has 16 amino acids. Looked up from germline, CDR1 is LNHDA and CDR2 is SQIVND (reference sequence). Trimming stripped 3 bases from V and 6 bases from J, with 18 bases between. CDR3 coding DNA: TGTGCCAGTAGTATGGATCGTGGGAGTACCCTCAATGAGCAGTTCTTC. Translation gives CASSMDRGSTLNEQFF.

This clonotype was counted many times. The genes are TRBV7-9 and TRBJ2-5, with a possible D match to TRBD1 (6 bases). The germline V and J ends were trimmed by 8 bases and 0 bases, with 10 bases remaining between them. The CDR3 is made up of 13 amino acids. The V gene's germline CDR1 is SEHNR and CDR2 FQNEAQ (reference sequence). In DNA form, the CDR3 reads TGTGCCAGCTCTACAGGGAACCAAGAGACCCAGTACTTC. It is translated as CASSTGNQETQYF.

This clonotype was counted ten times or more. The rearrangement links TRBV25-1 to TRBJ2-3; D is possibly TRBD2 (6 bases). Germline assignment: CDR1 MGHDK and CDR2 SYGVNS. Trimming removed 6 bases from V and 5 bases from J, with 18 bases in between. The CDR3 loop spans 15 amino acids. In DNA form, the CDR3 reads TGTGCCAGCAGCCCGGTCAGGGTGGGGGGAGATACGCAGTATTTT. Protein sequence: CASSPVRVGGDTQYF.

This clonotype came up a few times. The chain couples TRBV20-1 to TRBJ1-3; 7 bases are shared with TRBD1. Germline V CDR1 and CDR2: DFQATT, SNEGSKA (reference sequence). This CDR3 spans 13 amino acids. J gave up 2 bases and V 6 bases, and 4 bases lay outside the gene matches. CDR3 coding DNA: TGCAGTGCAAAGGGACAGACTGGAAACACCATATATTTT. This encodes CSAKGQTGNTIYF.

This clonotype was seen only a few times. This sequence joins TRBV7-6 and TRBJ1-4; D is possibly TRBD1 (5 bases). CDR3 length: 12 residues. Germline CDR1 and CDR2: SGHVS and FNYEAQ. V lost 5 bases and J lost 10, with 11 bases in between. DNA for the CDR3: TGTGCCAGCAGCGACAGATTGGCAAAACTGTTTTTT. Protein product: CASSDRLAKLFF.